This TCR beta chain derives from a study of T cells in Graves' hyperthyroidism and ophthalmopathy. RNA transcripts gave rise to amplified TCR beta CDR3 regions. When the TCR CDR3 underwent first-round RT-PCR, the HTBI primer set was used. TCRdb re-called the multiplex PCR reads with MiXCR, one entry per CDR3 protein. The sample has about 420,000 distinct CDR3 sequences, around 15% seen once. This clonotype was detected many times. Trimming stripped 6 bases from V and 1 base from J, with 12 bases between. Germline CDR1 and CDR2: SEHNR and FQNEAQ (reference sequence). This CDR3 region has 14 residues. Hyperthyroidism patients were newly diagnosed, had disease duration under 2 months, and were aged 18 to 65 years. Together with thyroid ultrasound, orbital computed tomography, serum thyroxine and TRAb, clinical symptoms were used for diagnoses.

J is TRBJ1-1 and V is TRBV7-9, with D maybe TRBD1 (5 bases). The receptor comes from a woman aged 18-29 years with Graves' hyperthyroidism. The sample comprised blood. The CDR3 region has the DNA TGTGCCAGCAGTCCCCGGGGGGGGAACACTGAAGCTTTCTTT. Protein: CASSPRGGNTEAFF.